Below are 17 T cell receptor beta chains sequenced from a single sample in a study of early T cells in non-severe SARS-CoV-2 infection. MiXCR, run by TCRdb on the 5' RACE reads, gives a single entry per CDR3 protein. This sample has 90,000 to 120,000 distinct CDR3 sequences, with 11% found just once. The sample taken for sequencing was whole blood. The receptors stem from an adult who was a healthcare worker with PCR-confirmed SARS-CoV-2 infection or an uninfected control (not recorded which).

The chain is built from TRBV12-3 or TRBV12-4 and TRBJ2-1; no definite D call. There are 13 residues in the CDR3. Trimming shortened V by 6 bases and J by 16 bases, and 22 bases separated the two germline ends. The chain's CDR3 is CASRLPGPSSPFF. The DNA of the CDR3 is TGTGCCAGCAGACTCCCGGGTCCTTCTTCCCCATTCTTC.

CDR3 region: CASSGNLNTEAFF. In DNA form, the CDR3 reads TGTGCCAGCAGTGGCAACTTGAACACTGAAGCTTTCTTT. The chain couples TRBV2 to TRBJ1-1; D remains ambiguous. This CDR3 spans 13 amino acids. V was pared by 4 bases and J by 0 bases, with 6 bases between. The germline CDR1 and CDR2 sequences are SNHLY and FYNNEI.

The sample holds many counts of this clonotype. The gene calls are TRBV20-1 and TRBJ1-1, with D perhaps matching TRBD1 (6 bases). Between the trimmed V and J ends, which lost 3 bases and 9 bases, there was a span of 23 bases. The germline V gene has CDR1 DFQATT and CDR2 SNEGSKA (reference sequence). This CDR3 region has 15 residues. CDR3 bases: TGCAGTGCTAGTTCCCCTCGTACAGGGTTACGAAAAGCTTTCTTT. Its translation: CSASSPRTGLRKAFF.

The sample holds a few counts of this clonotype. The J gene is TRBJ2-1, the V gene TRBV29-1, with D perhaps matching TRBD2 (5 bases). The CDR3 is 13 residues long. V lost 4 bases to trimming and J lost 4 bases, with 11 bases between them. From germline, CDR1 is SQVTM and CDR2 ANQGSEA. The CDR3 DNA reads TGCAGCGTTGCTGAACTAGTATACAATGAGCAGTTCTTC. It encodes CSVAELVYNEQFF.

This clonotype was seen only a few times. The V and J genes are TRBV4-1 and TRBJ1-5; the D is unclear. Germline CDR1 MGHRA, CDR2 YSYEKL. V lost 0 bases and J 4 bases, leaving 7 bases between the germline ends. The CDR3 runs 14 residues. DNA of the CDR3: TGCGCCAGCAGCCAAGATCCTCCGAATCAGCCCCAGCATTTT. Residues: CASSQDPPNQPQHF.

As to this clonotype: Given a much more abundant clone one base away, this may be a read error. The J gene is TRBJ1-6, the V gene TRBV20-1; unclear D gene. With 6 bases removed from V and 5 bases from J, the gap between germline ends came to 14 bases. The CDR3 length is 14 residues. Germline V gene lookup returns CDR1 DFQATT and CDR2 SNEGSKA (reference sequence). The DNA of the CDR3 is TGCAGTGCCCCGGGGTCAGCCAATAATTCACCCCTCCACTTT. Translating gives CSAPGSANNSPLHF.

The V call is TRBV7-6, the J call TRBJ2-1; a possible D gene is TRBD1 (5 bases). CDR3 size: 15 residues. The germline CDR1 and CDR2 sequences are SGHVS and FNYEAQ. Trimming pared 2 bases from V and 9 bases from J, leaving 17 bases between. The CDR3 DNA reads TGTGCCAGCAGCTTAACACTGGTGTTAGGGGTTGAGCAGTTCTTC. Translation: CASSLTLVLGVEQFF.

This clonotype was recorded at least ten times. The rearrangement links TRBV7-3 to TRBJ2-2; perhaps TRBD2 as D (5 bases). CDR1 is SGHTA, CDR2 FQGTGA, per germline. The CDR3 totals 15 residues. V lost 2 bases and J 8 bases, leaving 15 bases between the germline ends. CDR3 sequence reads: CASSLSSGGNGELFF. CDR3 sequence (DNA): TGTGCCAGCAGCTTATCGAGCGGCGGTAATGGGGAGCTGTTTTTT.

The chain recombines TRBV7-9 with TRBJ2-5; possible D gene TRBD2, 6 bases. The CDR3 has 14 residues. CDR1 SEHNR and CDR2 FQNEAQ come from the germline V gene (reference sequence). V gave up 5 bases and J gave up 6 bases, with 16 bases separating them. Here the CDR3 DNA reads TGTGCCAGCAGCCTGACTAGACATATGCAGACCCAGTACTTC. Translating it yields CASSLTRHMQTQYF.

This clonotype came up a few times. This chain uses TRBV3-1 with TRBJ2-6, with D hard to call. Trimming took off 7 bases at V and 0 bases at J, with 10 bases between the two ends. There are 15 residues in the CDR3. Germline CDR1 and CDR2: LGHDT and YNNKEL (reference sequence). The CDR3 region has the DNA TGTGCCAGCACCCGACGGAGCTCTGGGGCCAACGTCCTGACTTTC. This codes for CASTRRSSGANVLTF.

This clonotype was seen only a few times. This chain connects TRBV7-2 to TRBJ1-6; 9 positions match TRBD1. Trimming at V came to 6 bases and at J to 7 bases, leaving 4 bases not matched to a gene. CDR3 size: 14 residues. Germline V gene sequence: CDR1 SGHTA, CDR2 FQGNSA. The CDR3 protein is CASSHGQGNSPLHF. The DNA of the CDR3 is TGTGCCAGCAGTCATGGACAGGGGAATTCACCCCTCCACTTT.

V and J are TRBV29-1 and TRBJ1-2; tentative D call: TRBD1 (6 bases). The CDR3 runs to 12 residues. Germline V gene data show CDR1 as SQVTM and CDR2 as ANQGSEA. V dropped 4 bases and J dropped 8 bases, with 14 bases sitting between them. CDR3: CSVVGTGQGYTF. The CDR3 DNA reads as TGCAGCGTTGTAGGTACAGGGCAAGGCTACACCTTC.

V usage is TRBV2 and J usage is TRBJ2-5, with 11 bases that match TRBD2. Unmatched junction bases numbered 9, after V lost 5 bases and J lost 4 bases. This CDR3 is 16 amino acids long. Germline CDR1 reads SNHLY; CDR2 reads FYNNEI. The CDR3 nucleotides read TGTGCCAGCAGTTCCGGACTAGCGGGTCCCCGAGAGACCCAGTACTTC. Protein product: CASSSGLAGPRETQYF.

Only a few counts were recorded for this clonotype. The chain is built from TRBV29-1 and TRBJ2-4; D unclear. The CDR3 loop spans 13 amino acids. Germline V CDR1 and CDR2: SQVTM, ANQGSEA. The V gene lost 4 bases and the J gene lost 4 bases, with 11 bases spanning the gap. The CDR3 DNA reads TGCAGCGTTGTACTCAGTCCTAAAAACATTCAGTACTTC. It specifies CSVVLSPKNIQYF. The full variable domain, with the rest looked up from reference TRBV29-1 and TRBJ2-4, is SAVISQKPSRDICQRGTSLTIQCQVDSQVTMMFWYRQQPGQSLTLIATANQGSEATYESGFVIDKFPISRPNLTFSTLTVSNMSPEDSSIYLCSVVLSPKNIQYFGAGTRLSVL.

This clonotype appeared many times. The rearrangement joins TRBV9 to TRBJ2-3; 7 bases agree with TRBD1. This CDR3 region has 17 residues. Trimming removed 8 bases from V and 2 bases from J; junction bases left unmatched: 17. The V gene's germline CDR1 is SGDLS and CDR2 YYNGEE. The CDR3 region is CARQTGLGSSITDTQYF. The CDR3 DNA reads as TGTGCCAGACAGACAGGGTTGGGTTCGAGTATCACAGATACGCAGTATTTT.

The table lists this clonotype with a count of one. Given a much more abundant clone one base away, this may be a read error. This sequence joins TRBV3-1 and TRBJ1-3, with unresolved D. The CDR3 is made up of 15 amino acids. Germline CDR1 is LGHDT and CDR2 is YNNKEL (reference sequence). The CDR3 sequence is CGSSQDGVGGNTIYF. CDR3 nucleotide sequence: TGTGGCAGCAGCCAAGACGGAGTAGGTGGAAACACCATATATTTT.

This chain uses TRBV11-2 with TRBJ2-1; maybe TRBD2 (5 bases). In germline, CDR1 is SGHAT, CDR2 FQNNGV. The V end lost 3 bases, the J end lost 13 bases, and 13 bases lay between the germline ends. The CDR3 has 12 amino acids. The DNA for the CDR3 is TGTGCCAGCAGCTTGAGGGAGTCTCATCAGTTCTTC. Protein: CASSLRESHQFF.